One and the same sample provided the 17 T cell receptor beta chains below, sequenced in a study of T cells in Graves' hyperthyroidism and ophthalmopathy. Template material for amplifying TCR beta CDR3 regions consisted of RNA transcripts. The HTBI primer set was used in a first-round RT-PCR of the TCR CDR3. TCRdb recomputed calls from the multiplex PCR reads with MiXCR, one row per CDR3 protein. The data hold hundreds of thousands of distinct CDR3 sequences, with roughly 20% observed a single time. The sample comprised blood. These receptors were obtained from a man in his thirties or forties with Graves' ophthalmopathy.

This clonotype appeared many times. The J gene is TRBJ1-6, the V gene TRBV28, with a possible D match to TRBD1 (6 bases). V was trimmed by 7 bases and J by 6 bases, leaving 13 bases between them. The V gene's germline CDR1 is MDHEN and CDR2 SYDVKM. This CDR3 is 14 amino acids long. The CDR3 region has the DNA TGTGCCAGCATTCCGGGGGCCGGTAATTCACCCCTCCACTTT. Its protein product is CASIPGAGNSPLHF. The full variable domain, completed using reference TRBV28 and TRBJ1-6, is DVKVTQSSRYLVKRTGEKVFLECVQDMDHENMFWYRQDPGLGLRLIYFSYDVKMKEKGDIPEGYSVSREKKERFSLILESASTNQTSMYLCASIPGAGNSPLHFGNGTRLTVT.

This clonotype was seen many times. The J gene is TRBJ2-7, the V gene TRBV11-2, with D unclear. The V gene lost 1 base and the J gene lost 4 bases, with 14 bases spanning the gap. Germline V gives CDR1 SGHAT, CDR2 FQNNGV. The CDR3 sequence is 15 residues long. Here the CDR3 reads CASSLGDNVFYEQYF. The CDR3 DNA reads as TGTGCCAGCAGCTTAGGAGATAATGTGTTTTACGAGCAGTACTTC.

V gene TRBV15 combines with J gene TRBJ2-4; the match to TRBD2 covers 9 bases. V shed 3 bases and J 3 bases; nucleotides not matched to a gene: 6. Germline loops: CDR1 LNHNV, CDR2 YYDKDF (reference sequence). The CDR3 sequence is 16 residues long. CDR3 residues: CATSSQTSGYKNIQYF. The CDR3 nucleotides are TGTGCCACCAGCAGCCAGACTAGCGGATACAAAAACATTCAGTACTTC.

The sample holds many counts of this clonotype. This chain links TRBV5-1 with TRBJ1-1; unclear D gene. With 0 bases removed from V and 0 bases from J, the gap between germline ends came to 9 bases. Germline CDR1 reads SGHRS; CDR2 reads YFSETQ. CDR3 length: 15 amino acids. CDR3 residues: CASSLEAVLNTEAFF. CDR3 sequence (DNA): TGCGCCAGCAGCTTGGAGGCAGTTCTGAACACTGAAGCTTTCTTT.

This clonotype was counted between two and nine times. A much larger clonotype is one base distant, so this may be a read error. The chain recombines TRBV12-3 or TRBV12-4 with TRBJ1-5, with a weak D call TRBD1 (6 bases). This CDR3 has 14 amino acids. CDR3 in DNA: TGTGCCAGCAAGACCTCGGGGGGCAATCAGCCCCGGCATTTT. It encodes CASKTSGGNQPRHF.

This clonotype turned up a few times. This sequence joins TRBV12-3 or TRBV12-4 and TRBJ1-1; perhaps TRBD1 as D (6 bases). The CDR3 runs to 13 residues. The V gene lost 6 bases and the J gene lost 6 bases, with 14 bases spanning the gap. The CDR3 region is CASRSTGWAEAFF. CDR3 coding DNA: TGTGCCAGCAGATCCACAGGGTGGGCTGAAGCTTTCTTT.

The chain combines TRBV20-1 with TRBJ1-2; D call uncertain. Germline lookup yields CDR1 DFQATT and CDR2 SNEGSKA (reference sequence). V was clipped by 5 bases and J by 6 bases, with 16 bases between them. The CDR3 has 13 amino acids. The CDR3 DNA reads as TGCAGTGCTCGGGAATTAGGGAACGATGGCTACACCTTC. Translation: CSARELGNDGYTF.

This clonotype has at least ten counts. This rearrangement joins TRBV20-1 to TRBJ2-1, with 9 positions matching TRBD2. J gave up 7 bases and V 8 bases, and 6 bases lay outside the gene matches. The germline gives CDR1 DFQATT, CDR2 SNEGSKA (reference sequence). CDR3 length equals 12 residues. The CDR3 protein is CSTGTSTNEQFF. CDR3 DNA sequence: TGCAGTACCGGGACTAGCACGAATGAGCAGTTCTTC.

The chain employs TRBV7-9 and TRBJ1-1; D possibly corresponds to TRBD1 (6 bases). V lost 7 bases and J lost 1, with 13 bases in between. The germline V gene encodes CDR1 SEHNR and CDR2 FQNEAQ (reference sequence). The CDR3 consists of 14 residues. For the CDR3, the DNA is TGTGCCAGCACACCACAGGGAACGAACACTGAAGCTTTCTTT. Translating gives CASTPQGTNTEAFF.

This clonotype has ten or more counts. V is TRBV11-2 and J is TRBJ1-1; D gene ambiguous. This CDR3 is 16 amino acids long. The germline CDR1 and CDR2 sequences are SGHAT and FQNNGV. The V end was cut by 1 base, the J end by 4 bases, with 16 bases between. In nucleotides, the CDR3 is TGTGCCAGCAGCTTAGGAGTGATGAGGTTGGGCACTGAAGCTTTCTTT. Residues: CASSLGVMRLGTEAFF.

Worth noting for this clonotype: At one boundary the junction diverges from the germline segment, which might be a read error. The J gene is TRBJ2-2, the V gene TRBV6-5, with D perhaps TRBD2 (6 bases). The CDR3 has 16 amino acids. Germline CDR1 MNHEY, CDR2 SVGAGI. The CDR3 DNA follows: TGTGCCAGCAGTTCCACATCCGGGATCAGTGGCGGGGAGCCGTTTTTT. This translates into CASSSTSGISGGEPFF.

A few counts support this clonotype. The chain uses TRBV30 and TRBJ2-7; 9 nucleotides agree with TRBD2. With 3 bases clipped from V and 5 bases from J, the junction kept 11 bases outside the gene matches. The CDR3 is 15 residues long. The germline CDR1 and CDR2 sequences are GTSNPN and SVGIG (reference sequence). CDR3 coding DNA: TGTGCCTGGAGGCCACCCGGGACTAGCTCTAACGAGCAGTACTTC. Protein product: CAWRPPGTSSNEQYF.

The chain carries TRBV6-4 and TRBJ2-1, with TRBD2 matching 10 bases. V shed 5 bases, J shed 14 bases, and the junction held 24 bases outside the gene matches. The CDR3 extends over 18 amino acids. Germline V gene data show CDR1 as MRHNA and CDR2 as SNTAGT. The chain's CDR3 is CASSNRDPSPAGGPKEFF. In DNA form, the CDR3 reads TGTGCCAGCAGTAACCGGGACCCCTCCCCAGCGGGAGGGCCAAAGGAGTTCTTC.

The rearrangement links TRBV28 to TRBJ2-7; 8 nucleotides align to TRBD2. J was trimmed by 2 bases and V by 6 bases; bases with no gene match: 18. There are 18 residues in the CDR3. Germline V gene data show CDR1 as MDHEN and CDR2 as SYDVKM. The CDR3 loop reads CASSHPARETSATYEQYF. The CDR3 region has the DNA TGTGCCAGCAGCCACCCGGCCAGAGAGACTAGCGCGACCTACGAGCAGTACTTC.

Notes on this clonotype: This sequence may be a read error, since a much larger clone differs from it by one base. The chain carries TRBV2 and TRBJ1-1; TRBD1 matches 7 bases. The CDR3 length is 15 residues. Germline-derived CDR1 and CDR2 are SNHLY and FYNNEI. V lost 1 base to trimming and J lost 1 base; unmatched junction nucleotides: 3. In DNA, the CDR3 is TGTGCCAGCAGTGAAGAAGGGACAGCGAACACTGAAGCTTTCTTT. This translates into CASSEEGTANTEAFF.

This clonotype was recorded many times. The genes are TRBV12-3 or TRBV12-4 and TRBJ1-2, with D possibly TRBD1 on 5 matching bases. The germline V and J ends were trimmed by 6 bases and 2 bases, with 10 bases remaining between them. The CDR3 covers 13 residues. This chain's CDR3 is CASSLPGNYGYTF. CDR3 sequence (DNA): TGTGCCAGCAGCTTGCCAGGGAACTATGGCTACACCTTC.

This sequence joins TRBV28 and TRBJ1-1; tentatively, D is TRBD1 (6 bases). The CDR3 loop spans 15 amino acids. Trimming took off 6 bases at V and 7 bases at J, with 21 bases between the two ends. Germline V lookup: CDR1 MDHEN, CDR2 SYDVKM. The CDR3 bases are TGTGCCAGCAGACTAAGACAGGTCACGACTTATGAAGCTTTCTTT. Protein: CASRLRQVTTYEAFF.